Given below is one T cell receptor (beta chain) in context. No antigen is known for it. Base quality data are lacking; no much larger clone is found one base away. In the prospective study, participants were 18 to 89 years old, resided in about two dozen geographic areas of the United States, and were enrolled through a virtual design. In the prospective study, cohorts were assigned on the basis of participant-reported clinical history obtained from a screening survey and a study questionnaire. ImmuneRACE Cohort 3 recovered participants were defined by two consecutive negative NP/OP PCR tests, healthcare professional clearance, or symptom resolution. Each participant in the prospective study had whole blood, serum and a nasopharyngeal or oropharyngeal swab collected by mobile phlebotomists. Prospective study participants could optionally give additional blood draws and questionnaires over a 2-month period. Prospective study blood samples were shipped either frozen or at room temperature before DNA extraction.

A distance of 15 bases separates the germline ends of V and J, which lose 5 bases and 5 bases respectively. Measured from the cysteine to the phenylalanine, the CDR3 is 13 residues long. Only the CDR3 DNA is retained, 39 bases long and in frame from the first base. The germline V gene gives CDR1 as SQVTM and CDR2 as ANQGSEA. TCRbeta CDR3 regions were amplified from genomic DNA by means of the immunoSEQ Assay, a bias-controlled multiplex PCR. For the original study's pipeline: The number of nucleated cells in each sample was estimated by amplification of reference gene primers within the assay. Sequence reads were collapsed and filtered to measure the absolute abundance of every unique TCRbeta CDR3 rearrangement. Productive Simpson clonality was computed per sample as the square root of Simpson's diversity index over productive rearrangements. TCRdb retrieved this table from immuneACCESS and kept in-frame rearrangements only. Not all clones are present; in checked studies, unresolved V genes account for under half, and no reason is known for the remainder. Clonal size and the V and J genes are those of that table, whereas D and trimming came from the DNA. This sample comprises 300,000 to 400,000 clones, 80% to 90% of them detected only once. The top ten hold about 1% of the sample.

The data derive from a study of blood T cell repertoires in COVID-19 (dated by TCRdb to 2018 to 2020). Study-level background: Collaborator samples came from the United States, Italy and Spain and covered acute and convalescent phases of COVID-19. The material from the prospective study consisted of cDNA or gDNA derived from T cells, B-cell-depleted T cells, or PBMCs. Subjects who had been exposed to COVID-19, were actively infected with it, or had recovered from it provided the deeply sampled blood TCRbeta repertoires that made up the dataset. The repertoires were released in a freely available public database intended as a resource for research on the immune response to SARS-CoV-2. The samples were drawn from two sources: the first 160 participants of the ongoing ImmuneRACE study, and 1,254 subjects contributed by 6 global collaborators. Sample metadata almost always included a de-identified subject ID, COVID-19 status, age in years and sex. HLA class I and class II types, where available, came from metadata supplied by the sample provider rather than from assay-based typing. Study-level results and caveats: How much clinical and demographic metadata was included differed by source and by participant, and the metadata was provided uncurated.

The V and J segments used are TRBV29-1 and TRBJ2-5; a confident D gene designation cannot be given. The sample taken for sequencing was PBMCs or T cells enriched from blood (not recorded which). The TCR sequence derives from a man aged 18 to 29 who had recovered from COVID-19. The DNA sequence follows: TGCAGCGTTACCGGCACAAGAGGCGAGACCCAGTACTTC. Its protein is CSVTGTRGETQYF.